This T cell receptor beta chain is from a study of blood T cell repertoires in COVID-19. CDR1 is MDHEN and CDR2 is SYDVKM in the germline V gene. The CDR3 spans 14 residues. The V gene lost 6 bases and the J gene lost 4 bases, with 15 bases spanning the gap. TCRdb's copy holds only in-frame clones and misses some; the assay was immunoSEQ multiplex PCR. The sample yields approximately 230,000 clones, about 80% seen once. This chain connects TRBV28 to TRBJ1-2; D gene ambiguous. Sample: peripheral blood. The receptor was derived from a man aged 80 or over with acute or convalescent COVID-19. The CDR3 DNA sequence: TGTGCCAGCAGCCTAGTTGGCTCTGCCTATGGCTACACCTTC. Amino acids: CASSLVGSAYGYTF.